Listed here is a single T cell receptor (beta chain). What it recognizes is unknown. This record comes from a study of CD8 T cell repertoires and HIV-1 epitope variants. Turning to the study itself: Separate wells received one of Twenty-five Gag or Nef variant peptides. 1M T cells were kept uncultured as a baseline.

Germline V gene sequence: CDR1 SGDLS, CDR2 YYNGEE. The CDR3 spans 15 residues. V was shortened by 0 bases and J by 2 bases, with 11 bases between the two germline ends. Data came from immunoSEQ multiplex PCR; TCRdb stores just in-frame clones and leaves some out. The sample yields some 5,300 clones, about 60% seen once. The sample taken for sequencing was cultured CD8+ T cells derived from PBMCs. This sequence joins TRBV9 and TRBJ2-5; TRBD2 might be the D (6 bases). The sequence was collected from a male donor with HIV. CDR3 nucleotides: TGTGCCAGCAGCGTAGGCGGAGGGACTCAAGAGACCCAGTACTTC. It encodes CASSVGGGTQETQYF.